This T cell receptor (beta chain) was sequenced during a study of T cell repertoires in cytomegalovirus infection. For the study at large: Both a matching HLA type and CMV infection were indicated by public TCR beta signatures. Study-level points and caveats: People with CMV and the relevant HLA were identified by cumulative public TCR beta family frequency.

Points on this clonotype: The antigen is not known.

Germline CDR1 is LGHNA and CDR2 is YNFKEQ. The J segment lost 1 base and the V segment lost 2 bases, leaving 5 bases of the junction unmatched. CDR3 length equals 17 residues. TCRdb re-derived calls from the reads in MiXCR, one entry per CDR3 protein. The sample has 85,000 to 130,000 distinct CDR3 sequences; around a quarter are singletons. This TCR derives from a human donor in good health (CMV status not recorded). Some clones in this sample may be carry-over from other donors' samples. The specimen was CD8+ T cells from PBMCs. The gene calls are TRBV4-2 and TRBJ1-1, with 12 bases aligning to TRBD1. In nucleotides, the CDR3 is TGTGCCAGCAGCCAACTCCGGGGACAGGGGGCGAACACTGAAGCTTTCTTT. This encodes CASSQLRGQGANTEAFF.